The 29 T cell receptor beta chains below were found in one sample sequenced in a study of T cells in localized non-small cell lung cancer. Profiled with immunoSEQ multiplex PCR; TCRdb holds only in-frame clones, not every one. The sample holds 39,000 or so clones, about 80% seen once. The input for sequencing was PBMCs, taken before any cancer treatment. The receptors stem from a man between 40 and 70 years old with stage II lung adenocarcinoma.

The chain uses TRBV4-1 and TRBJ1-4; tentatively, D is TRBD1 (5 bases). Trimming pared 0 bases from V and 6 bases from J, leaving 11 bases between. This CDR3 region has 15 residues. Germline V gene lookup returns CDR1 MGHRA and CDR2 YSYEKL. DNA for the CDR3: TGCGCCAGCAGCCAAGATTCGGGGGTGTATGAAAAACTGTTTTTT. Translation gives CASSQDSGVYEKLFF.

The J gene is TRBJ1-1, the V gene TRBV19; TRBD1 aligns across 7 bases. Germline V CDR1 and CDR2: LNHDA, SQIVND (reference sequence). V trimming: 6 bases; J trimming: 5 bases; junction bases outside the gene matches: 18. The CDR3 length is 17 residues. In DNA form, the CDR3 reads TGTGCCAGTAGAAGCTCCGGGACAGCCCTTCGGGGGACTGAAGCTTTCTTT. This encodes CASRSSGTALRGTEAFF.

The chain employs TRBV5-6 and TRBJ2-7, with D unresolved. This CDR3 spans 16 amino acids. With 2 bases removed from V and 5 bases from J, the gap between germline ends came to 20 bases. Germline V gives CDR1 SGHDT, CDR2 YYEEEE. DNA for the CDR3: TGTGCCAGCAGCTTTCTAGATCTACCTCGCCAAAACGAGCAGTACTTC. Residues: CASSFLDLPRQNEQYF. The entire variable domain, with the rest obtained from reference TRBV5-6 and TRBJ2-7, is as follows: DAGVTQSPTHLIKTRGQQVTLRCSPKSGHDTVSWYQQALGQGPQFIFQYYEEEERQRGNFPDRFSGHQFPNYSSELNVNALLLGDSALYLCASSFLDLPRQNEQYFGPGTRLTVT.

In this sample, this clone turned up once. The rearrangement links TRBV11-2 to TRBJ2-1, with 8 bases fitting TRBD2. Looked up from germline, CDR1 is SGHAT and CDR2 is FQNNGV. Germline trimming cut 1 base from V and 9 bases from J; bases unmatched to any gene: 2. The CDR3 loop spans 13 amino acids. The CDR3 bases are TGTGCCAGCAGCTTAGCGGGAGGGTTTGAGCAGTTCTTC. Translated, it gives CASSLAGGFEQFF.

The chain's CDR3 is CASSERVGFSGANVLTF. The CDR3 region has the DNA TGTGCCAGCAGTGAAAGGGTAGGGTTCTCTGGGGCCAACGTCCTGACTTTC. The rearrangement uses TRBV25-1 and TRBJ2-6; D remains ambiguous. The CDR3 is 17 residues long. Looked up from germline, CDR1 is MGHDK and CDR2 is SYGVNS. V was pared by 2 bases and J by 0 bases, with 11 bases between.

This chain connects TRBV7-3 to TRBJ1-3; possibly TRBD1 for D (6 bases). The CDR3 is 16 residues long. From germline, CDR1 is SGHTA and CDR2 FQGTGA. V lost 2 bases and J lost 2, with 13 bases in between. The CDR3 sequence: CASSLGTGRTGNTIYF. The CDR3 DNA follows: TGTGCCAGCAGCTTAGGTACAGGGAGAACTGGAAACACCATATATTTT.

The V gene is TRBV6-5, the J gene TRBJ2-1; 12 bases are shared with TRBD2. The J segment lost 6 bases and the V segment lost 5 bases, leaving 5 bases of the junction unmatched. Germline loops: CDR1 MNHEY, CDR2 SVGAGI. The CDR3 is made up of 15 amino acids. The CDR3 DNA reads TGTGCCAGCAGTCAGAGGACTAGCGGGGTCAATGAGCAGTTCTTC. Amino acids: CASSQRTSGVNEQFF.

V is TRBV30 and J is TRBJ1-2; D is undetermined. The CDR3 length is 13 residues. CDR1 and CDR2 (germline): GTSNPN, SVGIG (reference sequence). V gave up 3 bases and J gave up 7 bases, with 15 bases separating them. CDR3 in DNA: TGTGCCTGGAGGGTATTAACAGACTCTGGCTACACCTTC. Its translation is CAWRVLTDSGYTF. Supplemented by reference TRBV30 and TRBJ1-2, the full variable domain reads SQTIHQWPATLVQPVGSPLSLECTVEGTSNPNLYWYRQAAGRGLQLLFYSVGIGQISSEVPQNLSASRPQDRQFILSSKKLLLSDSGFYLCAWRVLTDSGYTFGSGTRLTVV.

The CDR3 sequence: CASSQARTGFNYGYTF. In nucleotides, the CDR3 is TGTGCCAGCAGCCAAGCGCGTACTGGGTTTAACTATGGCTACACCTTC. The chain employs TRBV5-4 and TRBJ1-2, with no clear D. The CDR3 contains 16 residues. In germline, CDR1 is SGHNT, CDR2 YYREEE (reference sequence). V was clipped by 4 bases and J by 1 base, with 17 bases between them. The full variable domain, with the rest looked up from reference TRBV5-4 and TRBJ1-2, is ETGVTQSPTHLIKTRGQQVTLRCSSQSGHNTVSWYQQALGQGPQFIFQYYREEENGRGNFPPRFSGLQFPNYSSELNVNALELDDSALYLCASSQARTGFNYGYTFGSGTRLTVV.

The chain is built from TRBV28 and TRBJ2-1, with TRBD1 identical over 8 bases. Per the germline V gene, CDR1 is MDHEN and CDR2 is SYDVKM. The V segment lost 6 bases and the J segment 3 bases; nucleotides outside the gene matches: 7. The CDR3 contains 15 residues. The CDR3 reads CASSKTGTGYNEQFF. DNA for the CDR3: TGTGCCAGCAGCAAGACCGGGACAGGCTACAATGAGCAGTTCTTC. Based on the CDR3 plus reference TRBV28 and TRBJ2-1, the full variable domain is DVKVTQSSRYLVKRTGEKVFLECVQDMDHENMFWYRQDPGLGLRLIYFSYDVKMKEKGDIPEGYSVSREKKERFSLILESASTNQTSMYLCASSKTGTGYNEQFFGPGTRLTVL.

The CDR3 reads CASSPGTGGYEQYF. The CDR3 region has the DNA TGTGCCAGCAGCCCCGGGACAGGGGGCTACGAGCAGTACTTC. V usage is TRBV11-2 and J usage is TRBJ2-7, with 11 nucleotides matching TRBD1. The CDR3 has 14 amino acids. V trimming: 5 bases; J trimming: 3 bases; junction bases outside the gene matches: 3. Germline-derived CDR1 and CDR2 are SGHAT and FQNNGV.

The V gene is TRBV7-2, the J gene TRBJ2-2, with unresolved D. Between the trimmed V and J ends, which lost 5 bases and 4 bases, there was a span of 8 bases. The CDR3 runs 13 residues. The germline V gene encodes CDR1 SGHTA and CDR2 FQGNSA. The CDR3: CASSPYLTGELFF. CDR3 DNA: TGTGCCAGCAGCCCCTACCTCACCGGGGAGCTGTTTTTT.

This clone appeared a single time. This sequence joins TRBV27 and TRBJ2-7; TRBD1 matches 7 bases. This CDR3 comprises 15 residues. With V trimmed by 3 bases and J by 3 bases, 8 bases remained unmatched. The germline gives CDR1 MNHEY, CDR2 SMNVEV (reference sequence). CDR3 loop: CASSFDATGNYEQYF. CDR3 bases: TGTGCCAGCAGTTTTGACGCGACAGGGAACTACGAGCAGTACTTC.

This chain uses TRBV28 with TRBJ2-3; possibly TRBD2 for D (6 bases). V gave up 5 bases and J gave up 0 bases, with 15 bases separating them. This CDR3 comprises 16 residues. CDR1 MDHEN and CDR2 SYDVKM come from the germline V gene. CDR3 in DNA: TGTGCCAGCAGTCCGCCGGACTATACTAGCACAGATACGCAGTATTTT. Translation: CASSPPDYTSTDTQYF.

CDR3 protein: CASRRTSNQPQHF. In DNA form, the CDR3 reads TGTGCCAGCAGGAGGACTAGCAATCAGCCCCAGCATTTT. The rearrangement links TRBV6-6 to TRBJ1-5, with D unresolved. The CDR3 totals 13 residues. CDR1 is MNHNY, CDR2 SVGAGI, per germline (reference sequence). V was trimmed by 6 bases and J by 0 bases, leaving 6 bases between them.

The chain recombines TRBV6-5 with TRBJ2-7, with D tentatively TRBD2 (7 bases). Germline V gene sequence: CDR1 MNHEY, CDR2 SVGAGI. With 7 bases removed from V and 4 bases from J, the gap between germline ends came to 14 bases. CDR3 length: 13 amino acids. This CDR3 reads CASKGGGRYEQYF. CDR3 DNA: TGTGCCAGCAAGGGAGGGGGGCGGTACGAGCAGTACTTC.

The chain combines TRBV6-5 with TRBJ1-2; the D gene is possibly TRBD1 (6 bases). The CDR3 loop spans 12 amino acids. V was trimmed by 6 bases and J by 8 bases, leaving 13 bases between them. CDR1 and CDR2 (germline): MNHEY, SVGAGI. CDR3 bases: TGTGCCAGCAGATCCTACAGGGTGGGCTACACCTTC. Residues: CASRSYRVGYTF.

To note about this clone: Compared with germline, one end of the junction differs, possibly owing to a read error. The V and J genes are TRBV5-5 and TRBJ2-3; TRBD1 agrees at 9 bases. From germline, CDR1 is SGHKS and CDR2 YYEKEE (reference sequence). The CDR3 extends over 16 amino acids. The CDR3 DNA sequence: TGTGCCAGCAGCTACTCCGGGACAGGGAACACATATACGCAGTATTTT. Protein sequence: CASSYSGTGNTYTQYF.

V and J are TRBV5-8 and TRBJ2-6, with 12 bases lining up with TRBD1. This CDR3 spans 17 amino acids. Per the germline V gene, CDR1 is SGHTS and CDR2 is YDEGEE. V trimming: 0 bases; J trimming: 2 bases; junction bases outside the gene matches: 0. The CDR3 sequence: CASSLGDRGPGANVLTF. Here the CDR3 DNA reads TGTGCCAGCAGCTTGGGGGACAGGGGGCCTGGGGCCAACGTCCTGACTTTC. The variable domain in full, completed from reference TRBV5-8 and TRBJ2-6, reads EAGVTQSPTHLIKTRGQQATLRCSPISGHTSVYWYQQALGLGLQFLLWYDEGEERNRGNFPPRFSGRQFPNYSSELNVNALELEDSALYLCASSLGDRGPGANVLTFGAGSRLTVL.

The gene calls are TRBV27 and TRBJ1-5; D gene uncertain. The length of the CDR3 is 15 residues. CDR1 MNHEY and CDR2 SMNVEV come from the germline V gene (reference sequence). Between the trimmed V and J ends, which lost 6 bases and 1 base, there was a span of 13 bases. CDR3 sequence reads: CASSPIGWSNQPQHF. Written as DNA, the CDR3 is TGTGCCAGCAGCCCTATCGGGTGGAGCAATCAGCCCCAGCATTTT.

This chain joins TRBV5-1 and TRBJ2-3, with TRBD1 matching over 11 bases. Germline CDR1 is SGHRS and CDR2 is YFSETQ. J was trimmed by 2 bases and V by 0 bases; bases with no gene match: 5. The CDR3 runs 17 residues. Here the CDR3 reads CASSLGTGGSNTDTQYF. The CDR3 DNA is TGCGCCAGCAGCTTGGGGACAGGGGGCTCAAACACAGATACGCAGTATTTT.

The CDR3 nucleotides are TGTGCCGCCGAAATACTAGCCAACCACGAGCAGTACTTC. Translated, it gives CAAEILANHEQYF. V is TRBV7-9 and J is TRBJ2-7; D possibly corresponds to TRBD2 (6 bases). Trimming shortened V by 11 bases and J by 5 bases, and 19 bases separated the two germline ends. CDR3 length: 13 residues. CDR1 and CDR2 (germline): SEHNR, FQNEAQ (reference sequence).

The chain has TRBV6-5 and TRBJ2-1, with TRBD2 matching 10 bases. Losses at the gene ends were 6 bases for V and 2 bases for J; bases not matched to a gene: 4. CDR1 is MNHEY and CDR2 is SVGAGI in the germline V gene. There are 15 residues in the CDR3. The chain's CDR3 is CASSPTSGTYNEQFF. The CDR3, as DNA: TGTGCCAGCAGCCCCACTAGCGGGACCTACAATGAGCAGTTCTTC.

Concerning this clone itself: One end of the junction varies from germline; a read error may be responsible. The chain combines TRBV2 with TRBJ2-1; D gene ambiguous. Per the germline V gene, CDR1 is SNHLY and CDR2 is FYNNEI. The length of the CDR3 is 10 residues. CDR3 in amino acids: CASSGAEPFF. In DNA form, the CDR3 reads TGTGCCAGCAGTGGGGCTGAGCCGTTCTTC.

This chain connects TRBV19 to TRBJ1-2, with a possible D match to TRBD1 (6 bases). Germline V gives CDR1 LNHDA, CDR2 SQIVND (reference sequence). Between the trimmed V and J ends, which lost 5 bases and 2 bases, there was a span of 12 bases. The CDR3 is 14 amino acids. CDR3 sequence reads: CASSGLQGNYGYTF. The CDR3 DNA sequence: TGTGCCAGTAGTGGGTTACAGGGCAACTATGGCTACACCTTC.

CDR3 loop: CASSSPPVGTYEQYF. The CDR3 DNA reads as TGTGCCAGCAGTTCCCCTCCAGTGGGTACCTACGAGCAGTACTTC. This chain links TRBV28 with TRBJ2-7; no firm D call. The germline gives CDR1 MDHEN, CDR2 SYDVKM. The CDR3 is made up of 15 amino acids. Trimming stripped 4 bases from V and 2 bases from J, with 15 bases between.

V gene TRBV10-3 combines with J gene TRBJ2-1; D not certain. Germline lookup yields CDR1 ENHRY and CDR2 SYGVKD. The germline V and J ends were trimmed by 2 bases and 10 bases, with 15 bases remaining between them. CDR3 length equals 14 residues. DNA for the CDR3: TGTGCCATCAGTGAGCCTACAAAGGATTCGGAGCAGTTCTTC. Translated: CAISEPTKDSEQFF.

The chain links TRBV4-2 to TRBJ1-4; D is possibly TRBD1 (6 bases). V was trimmed by 4 bases and J by 8 bases, leaving 14 bases between them. The CDR3 is 14 amino acids. Germline V gene sequence: CDR1 LGHNA, CDR2 YNFKEQ. The CDR3: CASSPGAGVEKLFF. The DNA of the CDR3 is TGTGCCAGCAGCCCGGGGGCAGGGGTGGAAAAACTGTTTTTT.

The chain carries TRBV6-1 and TRBJ1-3; perhaps TRBD1 as D (5 bases). V lost 5 bases and J lost 3, with 14 bases in between. CDR3 length: 15 residues. Germline loops: CDR1 MNHNS, CDR2 SASEGT. The CDR3 DNA is TGTGCCAGCAGTCCCTCAACGGGACGTGGAAACACCATATATTTT. As protein: CASSPSTGRGNTIYF.